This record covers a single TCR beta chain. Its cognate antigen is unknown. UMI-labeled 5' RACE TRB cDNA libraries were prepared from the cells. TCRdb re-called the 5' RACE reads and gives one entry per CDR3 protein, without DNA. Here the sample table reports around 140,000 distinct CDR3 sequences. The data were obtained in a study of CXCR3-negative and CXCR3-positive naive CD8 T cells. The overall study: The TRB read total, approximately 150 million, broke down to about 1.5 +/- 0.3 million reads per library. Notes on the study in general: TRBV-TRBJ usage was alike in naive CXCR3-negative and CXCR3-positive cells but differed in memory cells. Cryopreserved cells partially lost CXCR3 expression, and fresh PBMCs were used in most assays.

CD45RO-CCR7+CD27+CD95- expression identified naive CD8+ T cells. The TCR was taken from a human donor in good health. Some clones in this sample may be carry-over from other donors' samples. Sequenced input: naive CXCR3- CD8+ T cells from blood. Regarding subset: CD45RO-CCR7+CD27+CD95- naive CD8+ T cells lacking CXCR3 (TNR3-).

CDR3 amino acids: CASSFYSASGSYEQYF. The chain joins TRBV28 to TRBJ2-7; TCRdb lists TRBD2, though no DNA is available to test this call. From germline, CDR1 is MDHEN and CDR2 SYDVKM. The CDR3 extends over 16 amino acids.